A single sample is the source of the 7 T cell receptor beta chains below, sequenced in a study of blood T cell dynamics during melanoma immunotherapy (TCRdb year 2020). The time point tag for this specimen amounts to: pre-treatment baseline. Libraries were prepared through the immunoSEQ multiplex PCR assay. TCRdb mirrors the immuneACCESS table, restricted to in-frame sequences. Some clones are absent from its copies; in checked studies, under half trace to an unresolved V gene, and the reason for the others is unknown. This sample gives approximately 13,000 clones in total; 70% to 85% of them show up just once. Around 9.5% of the sample rests with the top ten. Sequenced here: blood, sampled from a patient treated with checkpoint blockade. These receptors were obtained from a human donor with melanoma.

The chain links TRBV6-6 to TRBJ2-4; tentative D call: TRBD1 (6 bases). Trimming cost V 0 bases and J 5 bases, with 11 bases left between them. This CDR3 is 15 amino acids long. The germline gives CDR1 MNHNY, CDR2 SVGAGI (reference sequence). CDR3 residues: CASSYSTGWQNIQYF. The CDR3, as DNA: TGTGCCAGCAGTTACTCAACAGGGTGGCAAAACATTCAGTACTTC.

The sample holds one count of this clone. This CDR3 is CASSTRTGGWGQPQHF. DNA of the CDR3: TGTGCCAGCAGTACTAGGACAGGGGGCTGGGGTCAGCCCCAGCATTTT. J is TRBJ1-5 and V is TRBV6-6; 11 bases fit TRBD1. The V segment lost 5 bases and the J segment 6 bases; nucleotides outside the gene matches: 9. Germline V gene lookup returns CDR1 MNHNY and CDR2 SVGAGI (reference sequence). This CDR3 region has 16 residues.

The chain employs TRBV4-3 and TRBJ2-1; 7 bases line up with TRBD2. Trimming removed 4 bases from V and 0 bases from J; junction bases left unmatched: 9. The CDR3 has 17 amino acids. CDR1 is LGHNA and CDR2 is YSLEER in the germline V gene. CDR3 loop: CASSRYTVAGSYNEQFF. The CDR3 DNA reads TGCGCCAGCAGCCGGTACACGGTAGCGGGCTCCTACAATGAGCAGTTCTTC.

CDR3 region: CASDGGAARVQYF. The DNA for the CDR3 is TGCGCCAGCGACGGGGGGGCAGCCCGGGTCCAGTACTTC. V and J are TRBV10-2 and TRBJ2-5, with 8 bases aligning to TRBD2. V was clipped by 8 bases and J by 10 bases; unmatched bases: 12. This CDR3 is built from 13 residues. Germline CDR1 is WSHSY and CDR2 is SAAADI.

The table lists this clone with a count of one. This rearrangement joins TRBV6-4 to TRBJ1-6, with TRBD1 as a possible D gene (6 bases). CDR1 and CDR2 (germline): MRHNA, SNTAGT. Trimming pared 2 bases from V and 10 bases from J, leaving 18 bases between. The CDR3 sequence is 16 residues long. The CDR3 region has the DNA TGTGCCAGCAGTGACGGGGGGGCCGGGATTGGATCACCCCTCCACTTT. This gives the protein CASSDGGAGIGSPLHF.

V is TRBV28 and J is TRBJ2-7; unclear D gene. V was trimmed by 3 bases and J by 2 bases, leaving 8 bases between them. The germline V gene encodes CDR1 MDHEN and CDR2 SYDVKM. The CDR3 extends over 13 amino acids. CDR3: CASSFTVPYEQYF. The CDR3 DNA is TGTGCCAGCAGTTTCACAGTCCCCTACGAGCAGTACTTC.

This clone occurred once. The gene calls are TRBV6-1 and TRBJ2-2; perhaps TRBD1 as D (8 bases). The germline CDR1 and CDR2 sequences are MNHNS and SASEGT. V lost 6 bases, J lost 5 bases, and 16 bases lay in between. The CDR3 runs 15 residues. In nucleotides, the CDR3 is TGTGCCAGCAGAGCTGACAGGGGAGGGACCGGGGAGCTGTTTTTT. Translated, it gives CASRADRGGTGELFF.